Following are 26 T cell receptor beta chains from one sample sequenced in a study of cytomegalovirus exposure and HLA in healthy donors. Primers for the PCR totalled 60 Vbeta and 13 Jbeta. The repertoire was sequenced with immunoSEQ multiplex PCR; TCRdb's copy has only in-frame clones and lacks some. The sample comprises under 90,000 clones, about 87% of which are singletons, and about 2.5% rests with the top ten. Material for sequencing was PBMCs. The receptors were gathered from a man younger than 35 in good health and CMV-seronegative.

The V call is TRBV11-3, the J call TRBJ2-7; TRBD1 matches 7 bases. Germline V gene lookup returns CDR1 SGHNT and CDR2 YENEEA. The trim removed 3 bases at V and 5 bases at J, leaving 4 bases unmatched. The CDR3 has 13 residues. CDR3 region: CASSFSTGDEQYF. The CDR3 DNA reads TGTGCCAGCAGCTTCTCCACAGGGGACGAGCAGTACTTC.

The chain has TRBV5-4 and TRBJ1-4; D uncertain. Per the germline V gene, CDR1 is SGHNT and CDR2 is YYREEE (reference sequence). The CDR3 extends over 12 amino acids. Trimming cost V 4 bases and J 4 bases, with 5 bases left between them. The CDR3 is CASSQINEKLFF. The CDR3 nucleotides read TGTGCCAGCAGCCAGATTAATGAAAAACTGTTTTTT.

This sequence joins TRBV28 and TRBJ2-2, with D possibly TRBD1 on 6 matching bases. Germline V gene data show CDR1 as MDHEN and CDR2 as SYDVKM. This CDR3 is built from 14 residues. Trimming cost V 10 bases and J 5 bases, with 17 bases left between them. The chain's CDR3 is CANSKQGRTGELFF. CDR3 coding DNA: TGTGCCAACAGCAAGCAGGGGCGGACCGGGGAGCTGTTTTTT.

The rearrangement joins TRBV7-2 to TRBJ2-6; 11 positions match TRBD1. The ends lost 5 bases at V and 0 bases at J; junction bases unmatched: 9. There are 19 residues in the CDR3. The germline CDR1 and CDR2 sequences are SGHTA and FQGNSA. Here the CDR3 reads CASSLRTGGTFSGANVLTF. The DNA for the CDR3 is TGTGCCAGCAGCCTCCGGACAGGGGGCACCTTCTCTGGGGCCAACGTCCTGACTTTC.

This clone was detected only once. The chain links TRBV7-9 to TRBJ2-7; 11 bases are shared with TRBD2. V shed 8 bases, J shed 2 bases, and the junction held 14 bases outside the gene matches. CDR1 and CDR2 from the germline V gene are SEHNR and FQNEAQ (reference sequence). CDR3 length: 17 amino acids. This CDR3 reads CASGPALGTSGTYEQYF. The DNA of the CDR3 is TGTGCCAGCGGCCCTGCCCTCGGGACTAGCGGTACCTACGAGCAGTACTTC.

The chain joins TRBV28 to TRBJ2-7, with a weak D call TRBD1 (6 bases). Germline V gene data show CDR1 as MDHEN and CDR2 as SYDVKM. The length of the CDR3 is 17 residues. Trimming took 2 bases from V and 9 from J, leaving 26 bases between them. The CDR3 coding sequence is TGTGCCAGCAGTTTAGTAGGTGGGGGCGAGACATCAGTAGGGCAGTACTTC. Translation: CASSLVGGGETSVGQYF.

A few counts support this clone. This chain connects TRBV14 to TRBJ1-3, with 10 bases aligning to TRBD1. CDR3 length: 16 residues. The junction had 2 bases not matched to a gene; V was cut back by 1 base and J by 2 bases. The germline V gene has CDR1 SGHDN and CDR2 FVKESK. The chain's CDR3 is CASSQATGGPGNTIYF. CDR3 DNA sequence: TGTGCCAGCAGCCAAGCGACAGGGGGCCCTGGAAACACCATATATTTT.

The V call is TRBV6-6, the J call TRBJ1-5; D uncertain. This CDR3 region has 12 residues. The V gene lost 2 bases and the J gene lost 7 bases, with 6 bases spanning the gap. Per germline, CDR1 MNHNY and CDR2 SVGAGI (reference sequence). The CDR3 region has the DNA TGTGCCAGCAGTTACCCGAGGCAGCCCCAGCATTTT. Protein: CASSYPRQPQHF.

The chain uses TRBV9 and TRBJ2-7; tentatively, D is TRBD2 (6 bases). Trimming pared 0 bases from V and 13 bases from J, leaving 20 bases between. CDR1 and CDR2 from the germline V gene are SGDLS and YYNGEE. This CDR3 spans 14 amino acids. The CDR3 is CASSVDVEDTGLYF. CDR3 sequence (DNA): TGTGCCAGCAGCGTAGACGTAGAGGATACGGGACTCTACTTC. The entire variable domain, with the rest obtained from reference TRBV9 and TRBJ2-7, is as follows: DSGVTQTPKHLITATGQRVTLRCSPRSGDLSVYWYQQSLDQGLQFLIQYYNGEERAKGNILERFSAQQFPDLHSELNLSSLELGDSALYFCASSVDVEDTGLYFGPGTRLTVT.

This clone has just one count. This CDR3 reads CASSLAQGTGANVLTF. In DNA form, the CDR3 reads TGTGCCAGCAGCTTAGCGCAGGGTACTGGGGCCAACGTCCTGACTTTC. The chain couples TRBV7-2 to TRBJ2-6, with D possibly TRBD1 on 5 matching bases. Trimming stripped 0 bases from V and 2 bases from J, with 8 bases between. This CDR3 region has 16 residues. CDR1 SGHTA and CDR2 FQGNSA come from the germline V gene.

This sequence joins TRBV30 and TRBJ2-5; 7 bases agree with TRBD2. CDR1 is GTSNPN, CDR2 SVGIG, per germline (reference sequence). This CDR3 spans 13 amino acids. The V and J ends lost 2 bases and 5 bases, in that order; junction bases with no gene match: 5. CDR3 coding DNA: TGTGCCTGGAGTAGGACTAGTCAGGAGACCCAGTACTTC. The encoded protein is CAWSRTSQETQYF.

The V call is TRBV12-2, the J call TRBJ2-5; the table's D call TRBD1 went unverified against the DNA. The J call is uncertain, as TRBJ2-7 better fits the DNA end. TRBV12-2 constitutes a pseudogene. This CDR3 contains 15 residues. The CDR3 is CASRSFPGQGYEQYF. The DNA of the CDR3 is TGTGCAAGTCGCTCATTTCCGGGACAGGGCTACGAGCAGTACTTC.

The chain employs TRBV11-3 and TRBJ2-2; a weak D match, TRBD2 (5 bases). Trimming took off 7 bases at V and 1 base at J, with 7 bases between the two ends. Germline assignment: CDR1 SGHNT and CDR2 YENEEA. The CDR3 spans 13 residues. CDR3 residues: CASTSGNTGELFF. CDR3 bases: TGTGCCAGCACCAGCGGGAACACCGGGGAGCTGTTTTTT.

This chain joins TRBV5-4 and TRBJ2-7; 9 positions agree with TRBD2. Germline-derived CDR1 and CDR2 are SGHNT and YYREEE (reference sequence). The CDR3 has 20 amino acids. V shed 0 bases, J shed 2 bases, and the junction held 18 bases outside the gene matches. DNA of the CDR3: TGTGCCAGCAGCTTGGCCCCGGCTCCCCTGACTAGCGGATTTACCTACGAGCAGTACTTC. This codes for CASSLAPAPLTSGFTYEQYF.

The chain employs TRBV7-3 and TRBJ2-5, with D tentatively TRBD1 (5 bases). Germline V gene sequence: CDR1 SGHTA, CDR2 FQGTGA. The CDR3 is made up of 16 amino acids. The ends were cut back, 4 bases at V and 5 bases at J, with 20 bases in the middle. CDR3 protein: CASSSASGAREETQYF. CDR3 bases: TGTGCCAGCAGCTCCGCTTCTGGGGCTCGCGAGGAGACCCAGTACTTC.

The chain carries TRBV27 and TRBJ2-7, with 15 bases identical to TRBD2. The V and J ends lost 2 bases and 3 bases, in that order; junction bases with no gene match: 11. CDR3 length: 19 residues. The germline V gene encodes CDR1 MNHEY and CDR2 SMNVEV (reference sequence). CDR3 coding DNA: TGTGCCAGCAGTTTACGGCCCCCCGGGACTAGCGGGAGGAGCTACGAGCAGTACTTC. Its translation: CASSLRPPGTSGRSYEQYF.

V gene TRBV5-1 combines with J gene TRBJ2-1; TRBD2 matches 8 bases. There are 17 residues in the CDR3. J was trimmed by 1 base and V by 6 bases; bases with no gene match: 12. Germline-derived CDR1 and CDR2 are SGHRS and YFSETQ. The CDR3 bases are TGCGCCAGCAAGAAGGGCGGGAGGATTTTGTCCTACAATGAGCAGTTCTTC. It yields the protein CASKKGGRILSYNEQFF.

The genes are TRBV7-8 and TRBJ2-7, with D maybe TRBD2 (5 bases). Between the trimmed V and J ends, which lost 3 bases and 1 base, there was a span of 10 bases. Per germline, CDR1 SGHVS and CDR2 FQNEAQ. There are 14 residues in the CDR3. The CDR3 nucleotides read TGTGCCAGCAGCTTGATCGGGAATTCCTACGAGCAGTACTTC. Its translation is CASSLIGNSYEQYF.

This chain joins TRBV30 and TRBJ2-3, with 8 positions matching TRBD2. V dropped 3 bases and J dropped 2; count of bases not matched to a gene: 10. The germline V gene encodes CDR1 GTSNPN and CDR2 SVGIG (reference sequence). This CDR3 is built from 16 residues. The CDR3 is CAWSATWREVTDTQYF. Here the CDR3 DNA reads TGTGCCTGGAGCGCGACATGGCGGGAGGTCACAGATACGCAGTATTTT.

V is TRBV6-4 and J is TRBJ2-1; a possible D gene is TRBD2 (6 bases). V was trimmed by 0 bases and J by 5 bases, leaving 11 bases between them. The CDR3 runs 15 residues. Germline CDR1 is MRHNA and CDR2 is SNTAGT. In nucleotides, the CDR3 is TGTGCCAGCAGTGACTCCCTCACGGGAGACAATGAGCAGTTCTTC. Protein: CASSDSLTGDNEQFF.

This chain uses TRBV6-5 with TRBJ2-5; TRBD2 agrees at 13 bases. The J call may be in error: the DNA end matches TRBJ2-7 better. Germline-derived CDR1 and CDR2 are MNHEY and SVGAGI. The CDR3 runs to 15 residues. CDR3 sequence: CASSPGLAGEYEQYF. CDR3 DNA sequence: TGTGCCAGCAGCCCCGGACTAGCGGGAGAGTACGAGCAGTACTTC.

This clone was detected once. The V call is TRBV11-2, the J call TRBJ2-6, with D possibly matching TRBD1 (6 bases). Germline CDR1 SGHAT, CDR2 FQNNGV. The V gene lost 5 bases and the J gene lost 1 base, with 21 bases spanning the gap. The CDR3 has 19 amino acids. The DNA for the CDR3 is TGTGCCAGCAGCCCGTTGACAGGCGACTTCTGGTCTGGGGCCAACGTCCTGACTTTC. It is translated as CASSPLTGDFWSGANVLTF.

In nucleotides, the CDR3 is TGTGCCAGCTCCCAAACACTAGCGGGAGGCGGAACGCAGTATTTT. Translating gives CASSQTLAGGGTQYF. This chain joins TRBV18 and TRBJ2-3, with 12 bases lining up with TRBD2. The germline CDR1 and CDR2 sequences are KGHSH and LQKENI. The CDR3 has 15 amino acids. After removal of 6 bases from V and 9 bases from J, the junction contained 10 bases not matched to a gene.

The rearrangement links TRBV11-2 to TRBJ2-7; 10 bases map to TRBD1. Germline V CDR1 and CDR2: SGHAT, FQNNGV. This CDR3 has 18 residues. J gave up 3 bases and V 5 bases, and 16 bases lay outside the gene matches. DNA for the CDR3: TGTGCCAGCAGCGCAATATCTCGGCGGACAGGGGGGGTCTACGAGCAGTACTTC. Amino acids: CASSAISRRTGGVYEQYF.

This chain connects TRBV9 to TRBJ1-5; D remains ambiguous. This CDR3 has 14 amino acids. With 0 bases removed from V and 2 bases from J, the gap between germline ends came to 6 bases. Germline V gene sequence: CDR1 SGDLS, CDR2 YYNGEE. The CDR3 DNA reads TGTGCCAGCAGCGTAGGAACAGGCAATCAGCCCCAGCATTTT. Protein sequence: CASSVGTGNQPQHF.

In its sample, this clone was seen once. The chain combines TRBV18 with TRBJ1-2, with 10 bases lining up with TRBD1. This CDR3 comprises 13 residues. Trimming took 3 bases from V and 6 from J; bases not matched to a gene: 1. The germline gives CDR1 KGHSH, CDR2 LQKENI. CDR3 sequence reads: CASSPTGGDGYTF. The CDR3 DNA reads as TGTGCCAGCTCACCGACAGGGGGCGATGGCTACACCTTC.